A single sample gave rise to the 32 T cell receptor beta chains below, sequenced in a study of cytomegalovirus exposure and HLA in healthy donors. It was with 60 Vbeta and 13 Jbeta primers that the PCR ran. Repertoires were generated with immunoSEQ multiplex PCR, while TCRdb's copy carries only in-frame clones and drops some. The sample lists 43,000 or so clones; around two thirds were seen once. The sequenced sample consisted of PBMCs. The receptors derive from a human donor in good health.

The rearrangement joins TRBV18 to TRBJ2-1, with 8 bases matching TRBD1. The CDR3 contains 15 residues. CDR1 and CDR2 from the germline V gene are KGHSH and LQKENI. V lost 5 bases, J lost 0 bases, and 3 bases stayed unmatched. CDR3 sequence: CASSRTGFSYNEQFF. CDR3 nucleotide sequence: TGTGCCAGCTCAAGGACAGGGTTCTCCTACAATGAGCAGTTCTTC.

This chain uses TRBV29-1 with TRBJ2-5, with TRBD1 matching 7 bases. The junction had 13 bases not matched to a gene; V was cut back by 6 bases and J by 6 bases. CDR3 length: 14 amino acids. The germline V gene encodes CDR1 SQVTM and CDR2 ANQGSEA. The CDR3 DNA sequence: TGCAGCGTGGTAGACAGGGTGTTTGAGAAGACCCAGTACTTC. It translates to CSVVDRVFEKTQYF.

The chain combines TRBV15 with TRBJ2-7; TRBD2 matches 9 bases. The CDR3 sequence is 15 residues long. V shed 5 bases and J 3 bases; nucleotides not matched to a gene: 8. Germline V gives CDR1 LNHNV, CDR2 YYDKDF (reference sequence). CDR3 bases: TGTGCCACCAGCTCACGAAGCGGGGGGCGCTACGAGCAGTACTTC. As protein: CATSSRSGGRYEQYF.

The CDR3 bases are TGTGCCTGGAGTGTACCGGGGGGCCGCCAAGAGACCCAGTACTTC. Amino acid sequence: CAWSVPGGRQETQYF. The chain couples TRBV30 to TRBJ2-5, with D perhaps TRBD2 (7 bases). This CDR3 comprises 15 residues. Looked up from germline, CDR1 is GTSNPN and CDR2 is SVGIG (reference sequence). V lost 0 bases and J 1 base, leaving 12 bases between the germline ends.

The V and J genes are TRBV15 and TRBJ2-7, with 7 bases aligning to TRBD1. This CDR3 region has 13 residues. CDR1 and CDR2 from the germline V gene are LNHNV and YYDKDF (reference sequence). The V and J ends lost 5 bases and 3 bases, in that order; junction bases with no gene match: 4. The CDR3 region is CATSRDSYYEQYF. The CDR3 DNA is TGTGCCACCAGCCGGGACAGCTACTACGAGCAGTACTTC.

The V and J genes are TRBV4-2 and TRBJ2-7; weak D call: TRBD1 (6 bases). Germline V gene data show CDR1 as LGHNA and CDR2 as YNFKEQ. The CDR3 is 15 residues long. V lost 0 bases and J lost 3, with 12 bases in between. CDR3 bases: TGTGCCAGCAGCCAAGATCTCGGGGACAACTACGAGCAGTACTTC. Residues: CASSQDLGDNYEQYF.

This clone was detected only once. CDR3 coding DNA: TGTGCCAGCAGCTTAAACAGGGCGGGCGCCGGGGAGCTGTTTTTT. Protein sequence: CASSLNRAGAGELFF. V and J are TRBV7-6 and TRBJ2-2, with D maybe TRBD1 (6 bases). CDR1 is SGHVS, CDR2 FNYEAQ, per germline. This CDR3 is built from 15 residues. Trimming pared 2 bases from V and 6 bases from J, leaving 13 bases between. Full variable domain (remainder filled in from reference TRBV7-6 and TRBJ2-2): GAGVSQSPRYKVTKRGQDVALRCDPISGHVSLYWYRQALGQGPEFLTYFNYEAQQDKSGLPNDRFSAERPEGSISTLTIQRTEQRDSAMYRCASSLNRAGAGELFFGEGSRLTVL.

The rearrangement joins TRBV7-2 to TRBJ1-4; D is possibly TRBD1 (5 bases). Trimming took off 10 bases at V and 5 bases at J, with 11 bases between the two ends. This CDR3 has 12 residues. CDR1 is SGHTA and CDR2 is FQGNSA in the germline V gene. The CDR3 sequence: CATTDNNEKLFF. In DNA, the CDR3 is TGTGCCACGACAGACAACAATGAAAAACTGTTTTTT. The whole variable domain, filled in from reference TRBV7-2 and TRBJ1-4, reads GAGVSQSPSNKVTEKGKDVELRCDPISGHTALYWYRQSLGQGLEFLIYFQGNSAPDKSGLPSDRFSAERTGGSVSTLTIQRTQQEDSAVYLCATTDNNEKLFFGSGTQLSVL.

V usage is TRBV4-1 and J usage is TRBJ1-6; tentative D call: TRBD1 (6 bases). CDR1 MGHRA and CDR2 YSYEKL come from the germline V gene. The CDR3 runs to 15 residues. V dropped 4 bases and J dropped 9 bases, with 16 bases sitting between them. CDR3 sequence (DNA): TGCGCCAGCAGCCTCCCAGATCAGGGGACTTCACCCCTCCACTTT. Amino acids: CASSLPDQGTSPLHF.

The gene calls are TRBV19 and TRBJ2-1; TRBD2 matches at 8 bases. V lost 2 bases and J lost 5; bases outside the gene matches: 8. The germline gives CDR1 LNHDA, CDR2 SQIVND (reference sequence). The CDR3 spans 16 residues. Written as DNA, the CDR3 is TGTGCCAGTAGTATAATTCGCGGGGGGCGGAACAATGAGCAGTTCTTC. The encoded protein is CASSIIRGGRNNEQFF.

J is TRBJ2-7 and V is TRBV6-6; weak D call: TRBD1 (8 bases). Germline CDR1 is MNHNY and CDR2 is SVGAGI (reference sequence). The ends were cut back, 5 bases at V and 0 bases at J, with 14 bases in the middle. The CDR3 runs to 15 residues. The DNA for the CDR3 is TGTGCCAGCAGTGGGGGGGACAGGAGCTCCTACGAGCAGTACTTC. It translates to CASSGGDRSSYEQYF.

This clone was picked up a small number of times. This chain joins TRBV2 and TRBJ1-2, with 8 bases identical to TRBD1. V shed 1 base and J 4 bases; nucleotides not matched to a gene: 5. The CDR3 is 15 residues long. The germline CDR1 and CDR2 sequences are SNHLY and FYNNEI. In nucleotides, the CDR3 is TGTGCCAGCAGTGAAGGGACAGGGCGTATCTATGGCTACACCTTC. It codes for CASSEGTGRIYGYTF.

The V call is TRBV15, the J call TRBJ1-1, with D possibly matching TRBD1 (6 bases). Germline V gene data show CDR1 as LNHNV and CDR2 as YYDKDF (reference sequence). Trimming took 5 bases from V and 8 from J, leaving 24 bases between them. This CDR3 has 16 amino acids. DNA of the CDR3: TGTGCCACCAGCCTTGGTGGGGGGGGCGGAATCATAGAAGCTTTCTTT. It encodes CATSLGGGGGIIEAFF.

This clone was counted only a few times. V is TRBV7-8 and J is TRBJ1-1; D ambiguous. Germline CDR1 reads SGHVS; CDR2 reads FQNEAQ. The CDR3 has 17 amino acids. The V gene lost 1 base and the J gene lost 4 bases, with 19 bases spanning the gap. The CDR3: CASSLVRWAVNPTEAFF. The CDR3 coding sequence is TGTGCCAGCAGCTTAGTCAGGTGGGCCGTCAACCCCACTGAAGCTTTCTTT.

The rearrangement uses TRBV5-4 and TRBJ1-6, with 10 bases matching TRBD1. Germline V gene data show CDR1 as SGHNT and CDR2 as YYREEE (reference sequence). The CDR3 loop spans 14 amino acids. Losses at the gene ends were 4 bases for V and 17 bases for J; bases not matched to a gene: 12. The CDR3 loop is CASSPGGTGVTFHF. CDR3 nucleotide sequence: TGTGCCAGCAGCCCGGGCGGGACAGGGGTAACCTTCCACTTT.

The rearrangement joins TRBV5-1 to TRBJ1-2; 7 bases are shared with TRBD1. V lost 5 bases and J lost 8; bases outside the gene matches: 12. This CDR3 is 14 amino acids long. CDR1 and CDR2 (germline): SGHRS, YFSETQ. In nucleotides, the CDR3 is TGCGCCAGCAGTCTGAGGGCGGCAGGGGGAGGCTACACCTTC. Protein: CASSLRAAGGGYTF.

The V and J genes are TRBV19 and TRBJ1-2; D might be TRBD1 (5 bases). Trimming stripped 6 bases from V and 4 bases from J, with 12 bases between. This CDR3 is built from 13 residues. CDR1 LNHDA and CDR2 SQIVND come from the germline V gene (reference sequence). CDR3 amino acids: CASRSRDFYGYTF. CDR3 bases: TGTGCCAGTAGGTCCAGGGATTTCTATGGCTACACCTTC. Filled out from reference TRBV19 and TRBJ1-2, the complete variable domain reads DGGITQSPKYLFRKEGQNVTLSCEQNLNHDAMYWYRQDPGQGLRLIYYSQIVNDFQKGDIAEGYSVSREKKESFPLTVTSAQKNPTAFYLCASRSRDFYGYTFGSGTRLTVV.

This chain uses TRBV27 with TRBJ2-5; 8 nucleotides align to TRBD1. Germline lookup yields CDR1 MNHEY and CDR2 SMNVEV (reference sequence). The CDR3 is 11 amino acids. The V segment lost 6 bases and the J segment 12 bases; nucleotides outside the gene matches: 6. CDR3 loop: CASRRTGFEYF. In DNA form, the CDR3 reads TGTGCCAGCAGAAGGACAGGGTTTGAGTACTTC.

The chain couples TRBV6-5 to TRBJ2-7; the D gene is possibly TRBD1 (6 bases). Trimming took 2 bases from V and 2 from J, leaving 13 bases between them. This CDR3 spans 15 amino acids. Germline CDR1 and CDR2: MNHEY and SVGAGI. The chain's CDR3 is CASSYRIDRTYEQYF. CDR3 coding DNA: TGTGCCAGCAGTTACCGAATAGACAGGACCTACGAGCAGTACTTC.

This clone was detected a few times. CDR3: CASSYSLLGSYEQYF. As DNA, the CDR3 is TGTGCCAGCAGTTACTCGTTATTGGGCAGTTACGAGCAGTACTTC. The chain couples TRBV6-5 to TRBJ2-7; no clear D gene. Germline V lookup: CDR1 MNHEY, CDR2 SVGAGI. The V end lost 0 bases, the J end lost 4 bases, and 13 bases lay between the germline ends. CDR3 length: 15 residues.

The chain has TRBV6-6 and TRBJ1-6, with 9 bases matching TRBD1. CDR1 and CDR2 from the germline V gene are MNHNY and SVGAGI (reference sequence). The CDR3 has 16 residues. V trimming: 5 bases; J trimming: 7 bases; junction bases outside the gene matches: 9. CDR3: CASSTTPDRGNSPLHF. For the CDR3, the DNA is TGTGCCAGCAGTACTACTCCTGACAGGGGGAATTCACCCCTCCACTTT.

The chain employs TRBV6-1 and TRBJ1-6; TRBD1 might be the D (6 bases). The CDR3 extends over 15 amino acids. Germline V lookup: CDR1 MNHNS, CDR2 SASEGT. V was cut by 6 bases and J by 8 bases, with 17 bases left in between. The CDR3 region is CASSHQGLGYSPLHF. CDR3 nucleotides: TGTGCCAGCAGCCACCAGGGGCTTGGTTATTCACCCCTCCACTTT.

The chain recombines TRBV6-6 with TRBJ1-4; perhaps TRBD1 as D (5 bases). The germline V gene encodes CDR1 MNHNY and CDR2 SVGAGI (reference sequence). Trimming left V 6 bases short and J 5 bases short, with 16 bases between. The CDR3 covers 15 residues. The CDR3 reads CASSRDGGSNEKLFF. The CDR3 nucleotides read TGTGCCAGCAGCCGGGACGGGGGGTCAAATGAAAAACTGTTTTTT.

In its sample, this clone was seen once. The gene calls are TRBV7-2 and TRBJ1-4; D unclear. The V gene lost 3 bases and the J gene lost 4 bases, with 9 bases spanning the gap. CDR1 is SGHTA and CDR2 is FQGNSA in the germline V gene. The CDR3 is made up of 14 amino acids. CDR3 sequence: CASSFRAFNEKLFF. CDR3 DNA sequence: TGTGCCAGCAGCTTTCGCGCCTTTAATGAAAAACTGTTTTTT.

The chain links TRBV4-2 to TRBJ2-3, with TRBD2 matching 13 bases. Germline V gene sequence: CDR1 LGHNA, CDR2 YNFKEQ. The CDR3 loop spans 17 amino acids. The V gene end was trimmed by 2 bases and the J gene end by 4 bases; junction bases not matched to a gene: 6. CDR3 sequence: CASSQWTSGGLPDTQYF. CDR3 nucleotide sequence: TGTGCCAGCAGCCAATGGACTAGCGGGGGACTCCCAGATACGCAGTATTTT.

V gene TRBV18 combines with J gene TRBJ1-1, with 9 positions matching TRBD1. Germline V CDR1 and CDR2: KGHSH, LQKENI. Unmatched junction bases numbered 4, after V lost 6 bases and J lost 2 bases. This CDR3 region has 14 residues. The CDR3 protein is CASSGQGTNTEAFF. CDR3 nucleotides: TGTGCCAGCTCTGGACAGGGGACCAACACTGAAGCTTTCTTT.

This clone was seen a handful of times. The DNA of the CDR3 is TGTGCCAGCTCACCAGACCAGGGCTCCTACGAGCAGTACTTC. This gives the protein CASSPDQGSYEQYF. The chain is built from TRBV18 and TRBJ2-7; D is perhaps TRBD1 (5 bases). The CDR3 is 14 residues long. Germline V lookup: CDR1 KGHSH, CDR2 LQKENI. Between the trimmed V and J ends, which lost 2 bases and 0 bases, there was a span of 8 bases.

V and J are TRBV7-2 and TRBJ2-6; D possibly corresponds to TRBD2 (5 bases). Trimming cost V 1 base and J 0 bases, with 13 bases left between them. This CDR3 region has 18 residues. Looked up from germline, CDR1 is SGHTA and CDR2 is FQGNSA. The CDR3 sequence: CASSLVASTSSGANVLTF. CDR3 nucleotides: TGTGCCAGCAGCTTAGTAGCCTCAACTAGCTCTGGGGCCAACGTCCTGACTTTC.

The genes are TRBV7-2 and TRBJ1-5; 9 bases align to TRBD1. The CDR3 spans 15 residues. The V gene's germline CDR1 is SGHTA and CDR2 FQGNSA. V gave up 5 bases and J gave up 7 bases; unmatched junction bases: 9. CDR3 nucleotide sequence: TGTGCCAGCAGCACTTCCGGGACAGGGAACCAGCCCCAGCATTTT. The encoded protein is CASSTSGTGNQPQHF. Using reference TRBV7-2 and TRBJ1-5 for the parts outside the CDR3, the full variable domain is GAGVSQSPSNKVTEKGKDVELRCDPISGHTALYWYRQSLGQGLEFLIYFQGNSAPDKSGLPSDRFSAERTGGSVSTLTIQRTQQEDSAVYLCASSTSGTGNQPQHFGDGTRLSIL.

The chain uses TRBV7-8 and TRBJ2-2; TRBD1 agrees at 7 bases. CDR1 is SGHVS, CDR2 FQNEAQ, per germline. This CDR3 region has 16 residues. V gave up 2 bases and J gave up 2 bases; unmatched junction bases: 5. The CDR3 spells CASSLSVGGNTGELFF. CDR3 bases: TGTGCCAGCAGCTTAAGCGTAGGGGGCAACACCGGGGAGCTGTTTTTT.

The gene calls are TRBV10-3 and TRBJ1-4; 8 bases agree with TRBD1. The CDR3 sequence is 15 residues long. CDR1 is ENHRY, CDR2 SYGVKD, per germline. V was pared by 1 base and J by 7 bases, with 5 bases of the junction left unmatched. DNA for the CDR3: TGTGCCATCAGTGAGTTCGACAGGGGTGGTGAAAAACTGTTTTTT. Translation gives CAISEFDRGGEKLFF.

The chain joins TRBV18 to TRBJ1-5; D unclear. CDR1 and CDR2 (germline): KGHSH, LQKENI. Trimming removed 6 bases at V and 1 base at J, with 10 bases between. This CDR3 region has 14 residues. This chain's CDR3 is CASSVTESNQPQHF. The CDR3 DNA reads TGTGCCAGCTCGGTAACAGAGAGCAATCAGCCCCAGCATTTT.